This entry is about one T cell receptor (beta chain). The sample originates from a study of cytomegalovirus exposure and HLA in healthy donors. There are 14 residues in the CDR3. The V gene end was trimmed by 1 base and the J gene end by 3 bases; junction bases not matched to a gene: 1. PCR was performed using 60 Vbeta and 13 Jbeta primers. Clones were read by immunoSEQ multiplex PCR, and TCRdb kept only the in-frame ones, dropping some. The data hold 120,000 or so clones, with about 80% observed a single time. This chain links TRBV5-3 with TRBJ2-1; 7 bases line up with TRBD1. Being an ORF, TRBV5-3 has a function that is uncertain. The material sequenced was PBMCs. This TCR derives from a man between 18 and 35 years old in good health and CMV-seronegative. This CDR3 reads CARSLRDSYNEQFF. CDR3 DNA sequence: TGTGCCAGAAGCTTGCGGGACAGCTACAATGAGCAGTTCTTC.